The 30 T cell receptor beta chains presented below share a single source sample, sequenced in a study of blood T cell repertoires in COVID-19. Some clones are missing from TCRdb's copy, which holds only in-frame ones; the method was immunoSEQ multiplex PCR. The data contain about 420,000 clones, about 87% of them singletons. Specimen: peripheral blood. These receptors all come from a young man with COVID-19, enrolled during active disease.

The chain has TRBV4-1 and TRBJ1-1; 7 bases line up with TRBD1. This CDR3 has 16 amino acids. Germline trimming cut 1 base from V and 11 bases from J; bases unmatched to any gene: 16. Per the germline V gene, CDR1 is MGHRA and CDR2 is YSYEKL. The CDR3 DNA reads TGCGCCAGCAGCCAAGGGCTGGAAGGACCGGCCAGGGGGGCTTTCTTT. It specifies CASSQGLEGPARGAFF.

V and J are TRBV14 and TRBJ2-3; 7 positions agree with TRBD2. J lost 5 bases, V lost 1 base, and 6 bases had no gene match. This CDR3 comprises 15 residues. Germline V gives CDR1 SGHDN, CDR2 FVKESK. The CDR3 DNA sequence: TGTGCCAGCAGCCAAGCTACTAGCGCGAGAGATACGCAGTATTTT. Translated, it gives CASSQATSARDTQYF.

Worth noting for this clone: A read error may account for a junction end that differs from germline. The chain joins TRBV6-1 to TRBJ1-6; the match to TRBD1 covers 10 bases. The germline CDR1 and CDR2 sequences are MNHNS and SASEGT. The CDR3 consists of 15 residues. The CDR3 DNA sequence: TGTGCCAGCAGAGAAGGACAGGGGGTTAATTCACCCCTCCACTTT. This gives the protein CASREGQGVNSPLHF.

This chain joins TRBV19 and TRBJ2-5, with TRBD2 matching over 10 bases. V trimming: 4 bases; J trimming: 5 bases; junction bases outside the gene matches: 7. Germline V gene sequence: CDR1 LNHDA, CDR2 SQIVND (reference sequence). The CDR3 is 15 residues long. In DNA form, the CDR3 reads TGTGCCAGTAGTAGGACCCCAGCGGGAGGGGAGACCCAGTACTTC. Protein: CASSRTPAGGETQYF.

The genes are TRBV19 and TRBJ2-1; D ambiguous. The germline V gene has CDR1 LNHDA and CDR2 SQIVND (reference sequence). The CDR3 extends over 15 amino acids. Trimming took 6 bases from V and 2 from J, leaving 14 bases between them. The CDR3 nucleotides read TGTGCCAGTAGCGACCCTAGAGTTCCCTACAATGAGCAGTTCTTC. Its protein product is CASSDPRVPYNEQFF.

The rearrangement uses TRBV27 and TRBJ2-3, with 13 bases matching TRBD2. The junction had 10 bases not matched to a gene; V was cut back by 4 bases and J by 3 bases. The germline V gene has CDR1 MNHEY and CDR2 SMNVEV (reference sequence). The CDR3 runs to 18 residues. The CDR3 bases are TGTGCCAGCAGTTCCCAGGCGGGACTAGCGGGGCTAACAGATACGCAGTATTTT. It translates to CASSSQAGLAGLTDTQYF.

The chain has TRBV18 and TRBJ1-2, with a tentative D call TRBD1 (6 bases). This CDR3 spans 16 amino acids. V was trimmed by 3 bases and J by 0 bases, leaving 14 bases between them. In germline, CDR1 is KGHSH, CDR2 LQKENI. The CDR3 loop is CASSPVPYRANYGYTF. The CDR3 DNA is TGTGCCAGCTCACCGGTCCCCTACAGGGCTAACTATGGCTACACCTTC.

The chain's CDR3 is CATQRLAGAQETQYF. The CDR3 DNA reads as TGTGCCACCCAAAGACTAGCGGGAGCCCAAGAGACCCAGTACTTC. The V gene is TRBV19, the J gene TRBJ2-5; 12 positions agree with TRBD2. The CDR3 contains 15 residues. Trimming removed 10 bases from V and 1 base from J; junction bases left unmatched: 7. The germline V gene encodes CDR1 LNHDA and CDR2 SQIVND (reference sequence). The full variable domain, with the rest looked up from reference TRBV19 and TRBJ2-5, is DGGITQSPKYLFRKEGQNVTLSCEQNLNHDAMYWYRQDPGQGLRLIYYSQIVNDFQKGDIAEGYSVSREKKESFPLTVTSAQKNPTAFYLCATQRLAGAQETQYFGPGTRLLVL.

This chain uses TRBV5-6 with TRBJ2-7, with no clear D. This CDR3 contains 12 residues. Between the trimmed V and J ends, which lost 4 bases and 0 bases, there was a span of 5 bases. In germline, CDR1 is SGHDT, CDR2 YYEEEE. This chain's CDR3 is CASSPNSYEQYF. The CDR3 DNA follows: TGTGCCAGCAGCCCCAACTCCTACGAGCAGTACTTC.

V and J are TRBV6-6 and TRBJ2-3, with a tentative D call TRBD2 (5 bases). V lost 4 bases, J lost 6 bases, and 8 bases lay in between. The CDR3 length is 12 residues. CDR1 and CDR2 (germline): MNHNY, SVGAGI (reference sequence). The CDR3 DNA sequence: TGTGCCAGCAGTTCACCGGGGGATACGCAGTATTTT. It codes for CASSSPGDTQYF.

V and J are TRBV2 and TRBJ2-5; maybe TRBD2 (6 bases). V lost 7 bases and J 0 bases, leaving 12 bases between the germline ends. This CDR3 comprises 14 residues. Per the germline V gene, CDR1 is SNHLY and CDR2 is FYNNEI. The CDR3 sequence: CASTSRTNQETQYF. The CDR3 nucleotides read TGTGCCAGCACGTCCAGGACTAACCAAGAGACCCAGTACTTC.

V usage is TRBV10-3 and J usage is TRBJ2-5, with 8 bases lining up with TRBD1. Germline V gene sequence: CDR1 ENHRY, CDR2 SYGVKD. The CDR3 sequence is 12 residues long. J lost 5 bases, V lost 10 bases, and 6 bases had no gene match. The CDR3 spells CATSDRAETQYF. CDR3 DNA: TGTGCCACCTCGGACAGGGCGGAGACCCAGTACTTC.

The V and J genes are TRBV9 and TRBJ2-2, with TRBD2 identical over 7 bases. The germline gives CDR1 SGDLS, CDR2 YYNGEE. J lost 4 bases, V lost 4 bases, and 10 bases had no gene match. This CDR3 comprises 16 residues. The CDR3 DNA sequence: TGTGCCAGCAGCCCGGTGGTGGCGGGAGCCACCGGGGAGCTGTTTTTT. As protein: CASSPVVAGATGELFF.

The sample holds a few counts of this clone. The chain recombines TRBV4-1 with TRBJ2-7; D uncertain. This CDR3 has 15 amino acids. Trimming stripped 0 bases from V and 3 bases from J, with 12 bases between. Germline CDR1 and CDR2: MGHRA and YSYEKL. CDR3 DNA: TGCGCCAGCAGCCAAGAGAAGCTGCTGAACTACGAGCAGTACTTC. Translation gives CASSQEKLLNYEQYF.

Here the CDR3 DNA reads TGTGCCAGCAGCTTTTTCGGGAGGGGCGAGACCCAGTACTTC. Its translation: CASSFFGRGETQYF. The chain recombines TRBV11-2 with TRBJ2-5; 8 nucleotides line up with TRBD2. Germline lookup yields CDR1 SGHAT and CDR2 FQNNGV. V lost 3 bases and J lost 5; bases outside the gene matches: 5. The CDR3 is made up of 14 amino acids.

This clone has a single count. The chain carries TRBV10-3 and TRBJ1-2, with 8 bases identical to TRBD1. Germline CDR1 is ENHRY and CDR2 is SYGVKD. This CDR3 contains 14 residues. V lost 6 bases, J lost 4 bases, and 7 bases stayed unmatched. The CDR3 protein is CAIRNPGTGYGYTF. The CDR3 DNA reads as TGTGCCATCAGGAACCCCGGGACAGGCTATGGCTACACCTTC.

The CDR3 loop reads CASRKTGGMNTEAFF. The CDR3 region has the DNA TGTGCCAGCAGGAAGACAGGGGGTATGAACACTGAAGCTTTCTTT. V and J are TRBV2 and TRBJ1-1, with 9 nucleotides matching TRBD1. The J segment lost 0 bases and the V segment lost 6 bases, leaving 5 bases of the junction unmatched. CDR1 is SNHLY, CDR2 FYNNEI, per germline. The CDR3 contains 15 residues.

The J gene is TRBJ1-6, the V gene TRBV6-5; D is uncertain. Germline loops: CDR1 MNHEY, CDR2 SVGAGI. The CDR3 totals 14 residues. Trimming stripped 6 bases from V and 8 bases from J, with 14 bases between. This CDR3 reads CASRNREVHSPLHF. The CDR3 DNA sequence: TGTGCCAGCAGAAATAGGGAGGTCCATTCACCCCTCCACTTT.

This chain uses TRBV6-6 with TRBJ2-5, with TRBD1 matching over 7 bases. V shed 5 bases, J shed 2 bases, and the junction held 5 bases outside the gene matches. Germline values: CDR1 MNHNY, CDR2 SVGAGI (reference sequence). This CDR3 spans 14 amino acids. The CDR3 region is CASSDPGQQETQYF. The CDR3 region has the DNA TGTGCCAGCAGTGACCCGGGACAGCAAGAGACCCAGTACTTC.

CDR3 in amino acids: CASSPWTGSGNTIYF. The CDR3 nucleotides read TGTGCCAGCAGCCCTTGGACAGGGTCTGGAAACACCATATATTTT. This chain links TRBV2 with TRBJ1-3; 8 bases line up with TRBD1. Losses at the gene ends were 6 bases for V and 1 base for J; bases not matched to a gene: 5. The germline V gene has CDR1 SNHLY and CDR2 FYNNEI. This CDR3 contains 15 residues.

This clone was found once. The chain carries TRBV6-6 and TRBJ2-7; D perhaps matches TRBD1 (5 bases). V was cut by 4 bases and J by 1 base, with 11 bases left in between. The CDR3 runs to 14 residues. Germline V gene data show CDR1 as MNHNY and CDR2 as SVGAGI (reference sequence). CDR3 bases: TGTGCCAGCAGTTCCCGGACACGTTCCTACGAGCAGTACTTC. This gives the protein CASSSRTRSYEQYF.

The V call is TRBV10-2, the J call TRBJ2-5; tentatively, D is TRBD1 (6 bases). This CDR3 has 15 residues. The ends were cut back, 5 bases at V and 2 bases at J, with 15 bases in the middle. Germline V lookup: CDR1 WSHSY, CDR2 SAAADI. The CDR3 coding sequence is TGCGCCAGCAGTACTGGGGGCGGATTACAAGAGACCCAGTACTTC. It is translated as CASSTGGGLQETQYF.

This clone was seen only a few times. The rearrangement uses TRBV6-5 and TRBJ2-6, with a tentative D call TRBD2 (5 bases). Germline CDR1 MNHEY, CDR2 SVGAGI. V was shortened by 6 bases and J by 4 bases, with 13 bases between the two germline ends. The CDR3 contains 15 residues. CDR3 protein: CASSPTTGGANVLTF. The CDR3 coding sequence is TGTGCCAGCAGCCCGACTACGGGGGGGGCCAACGTCCTGACTTTC.

The chain couples TRBV7-3 to TRBJ2-1; no firm D call. The germline V gene encodes CDR1 SGHTA and CDR2 FQGTGA. CDR3 size: 12 residues. V dropped 4 bases and J dropped 2 bases, with 3 bases sitting between them. The CDR3 is CASSSTYNEQFF. DNA for the CDR3: TGTGCCAGCAGCTCCACCTACAATGAGCAGTTCTTC.

The chain is built from TRBV4-1 and TRBJ2-7; tentative D call: TRBD1 (6 bases). V lost 1 base, J lost 0 bases, and 7 bases lay in between. The CDR3 is made up of 14 amino acids. Germline values: CDR1 MGHRA, CDR2 YSYEKL. CDR3 protein: CASSQGQASYEQYF. CDR3 sequence (DNA): TGCGCCAGCAGCCAAGGACAGGCCTCCTACGAGCAGTACTTC.

The chain combines TRBV11-1 with TRBJ1-1, with a possible D match to TRBD1 (6 bases). Per germline, CDR1 SGHAT and CDR2 FQDESV (reference sequence). This CDR3 has 14 residues. The V end lost 5 bases, the J end lost 10 bases, and 20 bases lay between the germline ends. As DNA, the CDR3 is TGTGCCAGCAGCCTCCCGGGACACGGCGCGCCAGCTTTCTTT. Its protein is CASSLPGHGAPAFF.

The chain recombines TRBV11-3 with TRBJ2-5, with TRBD1 identical over 10 bases. The CDR3 is made up of 15 amino acids. Germline V gene sequence: CDR1 SGHNT, CDR2 YENEEA. Trimming removed 1 base from V and 3 bases from J; junction bases left unmatched: 2. In nucleotides, the CDR3 is TGTGCCAGCAGCTTAGGGGGGACAGGGGAAGAGACCCAGTACTTC. This gives the protein CASSLGGTGEETQYF. The full variable domain, its missing parts supplied by reference TRBV11-3 and TRBJ2-5, is EAGVVQSPRYKIIEKKQPVAFWCNPISGHNTLYWYLQNLGQGPELLIRYENEEAVDDSQLPKDRFSAERLKGVDSTLKIQPAELGDSAVYLCASSLGGTGEETQYFGPGTRLLVL.

Only one count was recorded for this clone. CDR3 bases: TGTGCCAGCAGCCAAGGCCCCCCGGTCTACCCTTACGAGCAGTACTTC. Translating gives CASSQGPPVYPYEQYF. The chain carries TRBV14 and TRBJ2-7; D is ambiguous. This CDR3 comprises 16 residues. Germline CDR1 and CDR2: SGHDN and FVKESK. Between the trimmed V and J ends, which lost 1 base and 4 bases, there was a span of 17 bases.

This clone came up once. The chain combines TRBV5-5 with TRBJ2-5, with 7 positions matching TRBD2. V shed 2 bases, J shed 3 bases, and the junction held 1 base outside the gene matches. The CDR3 is 13 amino acids. Germline assignment: CDR1 SGHKS and CDR2 YYEKEE (reference sequence). This CDR3 reads CASSFAGEETQYF. The CDR3 nucleotides read TGTGCCAGCAGCTTTGCGGGGGAAGAGACCCAGTACTTC. The variable domain in full, with the rest retrieved from reference TRBV5-5 and TRBJ2-5, is DAGVTQSPTHLIKTRGQQVTLRCSPISGHKSVSWYQQVLGQGPQFIFQYYEKEERGRGNFPDRFSARQFPNYSSELNVNALLLGDSALYLCASSFAGEETQYFGPGTRLLVL.

The chain recombines TRBV24-1 with TRBJ1-2, with TRBD1 matching 8 bases. The V segment lost 6 bases and the J segment 7 bases; nucleotides outside the gene matches: 9. The length of the CDR3 is 14 residues. The germline V gene encodes CDR1 KGHDR and CDR2 SFDVKD. The CDR3 region has the DNA TGTGCCACCAGTTCTCGAGACAGGGGATCTGGCTACACCTTC. This sequence encodes CATSSRDRGSGYTF.